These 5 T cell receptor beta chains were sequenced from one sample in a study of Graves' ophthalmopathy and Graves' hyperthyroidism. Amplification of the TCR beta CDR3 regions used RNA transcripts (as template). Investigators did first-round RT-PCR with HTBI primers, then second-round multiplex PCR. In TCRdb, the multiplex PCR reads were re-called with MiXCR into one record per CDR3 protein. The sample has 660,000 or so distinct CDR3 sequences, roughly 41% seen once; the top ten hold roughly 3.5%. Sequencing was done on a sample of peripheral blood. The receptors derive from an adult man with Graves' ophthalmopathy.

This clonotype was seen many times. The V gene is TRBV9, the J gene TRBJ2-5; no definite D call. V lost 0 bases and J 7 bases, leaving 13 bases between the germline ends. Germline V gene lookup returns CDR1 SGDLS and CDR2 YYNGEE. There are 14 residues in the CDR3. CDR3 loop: CASSVAPPLGTQYF. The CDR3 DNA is TGTGCCAGCAGCGTAGCCCCCCCGTTGGGGACCCAGTACTTC. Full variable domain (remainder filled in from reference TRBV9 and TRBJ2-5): DSGVTQTPKHLITATGQRVTLRCSPRSGDLSVYWYQQSLDQGLQFLIQYYNGEERAKGNILERFSAQQFPDLHSELNLSSLELGDSALYFCASSVAPPLGTQYFGPGTRLLVL.

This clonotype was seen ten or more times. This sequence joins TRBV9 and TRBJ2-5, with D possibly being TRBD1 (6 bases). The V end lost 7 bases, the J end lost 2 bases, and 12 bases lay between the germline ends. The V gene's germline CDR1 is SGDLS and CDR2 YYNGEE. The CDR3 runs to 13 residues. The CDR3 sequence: CASGGADQETQYF. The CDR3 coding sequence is TGTGCCAGCGGGGGCGCAGATCAAGAGACCCAGTACTTC.

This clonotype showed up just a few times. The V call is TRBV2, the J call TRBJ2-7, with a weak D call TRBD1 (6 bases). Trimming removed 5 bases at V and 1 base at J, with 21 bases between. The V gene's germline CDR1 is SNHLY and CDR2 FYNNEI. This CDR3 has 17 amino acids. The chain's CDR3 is CASSRPRPGQLSYEQYF. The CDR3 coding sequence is TGTGCCAGCAGTCGACCGCGGCCGGGACAACTATCCTACGAGCAGTACTTC. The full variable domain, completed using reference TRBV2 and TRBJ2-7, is EPEVTQTPSHQVTQMGQEVILRCVPISNHLYFYWYRQILGQKVEFLVSFYNNEISEKSEIFDDQFSVERPDGSNFTLKIRSTKLEDSAMYFCASSRPRPGQLSYEQYFGPGTRLTVT.

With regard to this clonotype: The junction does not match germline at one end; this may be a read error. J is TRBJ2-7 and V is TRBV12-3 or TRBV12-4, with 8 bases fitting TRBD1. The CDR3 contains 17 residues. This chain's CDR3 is CTSSSLSQGASSYEQYF. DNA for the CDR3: TGTACCAGCAGTTCACTCTCCCAGGGGGCTTCCTCCTACGAGCAGTACTTC.

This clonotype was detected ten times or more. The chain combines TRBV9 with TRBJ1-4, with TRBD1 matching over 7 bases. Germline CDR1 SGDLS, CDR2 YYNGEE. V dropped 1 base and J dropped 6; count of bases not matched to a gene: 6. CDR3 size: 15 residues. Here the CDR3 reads CASSVSGTGDEKLFF. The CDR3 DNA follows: TGTGCCAGCAGCGTAAGTGGAACAGGGGATGAAAAACTGTTTTTT.